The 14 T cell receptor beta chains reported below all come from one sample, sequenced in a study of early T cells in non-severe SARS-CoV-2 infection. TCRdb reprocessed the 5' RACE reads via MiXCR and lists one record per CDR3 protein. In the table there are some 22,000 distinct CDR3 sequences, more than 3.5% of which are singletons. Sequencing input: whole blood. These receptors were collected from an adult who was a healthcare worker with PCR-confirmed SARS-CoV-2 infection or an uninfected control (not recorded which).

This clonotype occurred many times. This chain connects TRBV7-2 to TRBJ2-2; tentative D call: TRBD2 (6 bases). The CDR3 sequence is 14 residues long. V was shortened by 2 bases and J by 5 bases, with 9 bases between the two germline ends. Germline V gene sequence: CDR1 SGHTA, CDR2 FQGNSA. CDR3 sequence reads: CASSLRTKTGELFF. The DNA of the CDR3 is TGTGCCAGCAGCTTACGGACTAAAACCGGGGAGCTGTTTTTT.

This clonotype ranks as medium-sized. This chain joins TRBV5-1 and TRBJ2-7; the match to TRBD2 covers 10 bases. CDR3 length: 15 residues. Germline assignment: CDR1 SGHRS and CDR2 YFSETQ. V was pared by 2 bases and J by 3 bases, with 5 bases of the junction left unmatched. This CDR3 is CASSLVAGGNYEQYF. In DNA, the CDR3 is TGCGCCAGCAGCTTAGTAGCGGGGGGTAACTACGAGCAGTACTTC. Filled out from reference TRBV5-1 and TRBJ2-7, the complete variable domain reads KAGVTQTPRYLIKTRGQQVTLSCSPISGHRSVSWYQQTPGQGLQFLFEYFSETQRNKGNFPGRFSGRQFSNSRSEMNVSTLELGDSALYLCASSLVAGGNYEQYFGPGTRLTVT.

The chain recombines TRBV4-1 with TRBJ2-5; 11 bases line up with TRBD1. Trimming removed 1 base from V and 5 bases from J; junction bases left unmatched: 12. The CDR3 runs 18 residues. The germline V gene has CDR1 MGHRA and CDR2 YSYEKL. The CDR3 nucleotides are TGCGCCAGCAGCCAAGGACCAGGACAGGGGGCGAGTTGGGAGACCCAGTACTTC. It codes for CASSQGPGQGASWETQYF.

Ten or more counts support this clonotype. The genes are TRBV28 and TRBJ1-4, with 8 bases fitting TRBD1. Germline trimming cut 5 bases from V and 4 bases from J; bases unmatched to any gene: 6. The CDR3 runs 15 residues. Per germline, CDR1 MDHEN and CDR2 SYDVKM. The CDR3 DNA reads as TGTGCCAGCAGTAGTTCAGGGGGCCTTAATGAAAAACTGTTTTTT. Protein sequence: CASSSSGGLNEKLFF. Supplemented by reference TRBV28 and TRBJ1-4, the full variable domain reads DVKVTQSSRYLVKRTGEKVFLECVQDMDHENMFWYRQDPGLGLRLIYFSYDVKMKEKGDIPEGYSVSREKKERFSLILESASTNQTSMYLCASSSSGGLNEKLFFGSGTQLSVL.

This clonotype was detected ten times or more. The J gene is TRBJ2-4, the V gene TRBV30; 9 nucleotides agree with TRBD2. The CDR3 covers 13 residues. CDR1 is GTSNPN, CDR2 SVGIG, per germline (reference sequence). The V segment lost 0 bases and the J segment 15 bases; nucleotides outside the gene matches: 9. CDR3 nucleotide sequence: TGTGCCTGGAGTGTTGCGGGGGGGCCTATAGGGTACTTC. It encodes CAWSVAGGPIGYF.

CDR3: CASKGATGSNTEAFF. The CDR3 nucleotides read TGTGCCAGCAAGGGGGCGACAGGGTCGAACACTGAAGCTTTCTTT. The chain has TRBV28 and TRBJ1-1; TRBD1 aligns across 7 bases. Germline CDR1 and CDR2: MDHEN and SYDVKM. J gave up 1 base and V 7 bases, and 9 bases lay outside the gene matches. The CDR3 has 15 amino acids.

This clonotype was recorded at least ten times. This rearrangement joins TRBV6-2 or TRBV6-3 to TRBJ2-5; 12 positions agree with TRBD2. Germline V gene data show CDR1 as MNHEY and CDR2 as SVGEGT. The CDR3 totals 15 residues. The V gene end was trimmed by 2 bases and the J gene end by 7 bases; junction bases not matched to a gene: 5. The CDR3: CASSYLAGGIGTQYF. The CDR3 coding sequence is TGTGCCAGCAGTTACCTAGCGGGGGGGATAGGGACCCAGTACTTC.

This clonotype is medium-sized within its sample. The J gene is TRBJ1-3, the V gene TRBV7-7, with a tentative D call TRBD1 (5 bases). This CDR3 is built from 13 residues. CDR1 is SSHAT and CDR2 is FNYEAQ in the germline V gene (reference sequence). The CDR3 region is CAIIGTPGNTIYF. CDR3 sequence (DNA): TGTGCTATAATAGGGACCCCTGGAAACACCATATATTTT.

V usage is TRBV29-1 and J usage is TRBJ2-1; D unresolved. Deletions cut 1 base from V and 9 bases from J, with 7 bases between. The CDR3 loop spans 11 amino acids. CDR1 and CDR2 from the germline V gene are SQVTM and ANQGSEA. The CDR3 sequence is CSVEARFEQFF. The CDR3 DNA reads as TGCAGCGTTGAAGCGAGATTTGAGCAGTTCTTC.

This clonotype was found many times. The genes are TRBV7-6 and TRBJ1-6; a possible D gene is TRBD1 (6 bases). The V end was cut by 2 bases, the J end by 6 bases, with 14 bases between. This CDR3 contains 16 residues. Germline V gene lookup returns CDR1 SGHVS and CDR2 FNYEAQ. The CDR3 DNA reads TGTGCCAGCAGCTTATGGAGGTCAGGGGTTAATTCACCCCTCCACTTT. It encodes CASSLWRSGVNSPLHF.

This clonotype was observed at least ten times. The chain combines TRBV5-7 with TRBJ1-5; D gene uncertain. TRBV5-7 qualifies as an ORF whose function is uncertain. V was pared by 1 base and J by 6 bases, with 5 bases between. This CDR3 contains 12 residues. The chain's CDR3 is CASSLWGQPQHF. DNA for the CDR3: TGTGCCAGCAGCTTGTGGGGTCAGCCCCAGCATTTT.

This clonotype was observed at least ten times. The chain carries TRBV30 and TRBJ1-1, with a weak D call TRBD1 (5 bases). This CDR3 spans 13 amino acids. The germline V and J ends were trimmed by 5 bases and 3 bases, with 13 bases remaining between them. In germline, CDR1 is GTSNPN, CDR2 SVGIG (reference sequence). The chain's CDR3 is CAWGAMGHTEAFF. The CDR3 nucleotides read TGTGCCTGGGGGGCCATGGGACACACTGAAGCTTTCTTT.

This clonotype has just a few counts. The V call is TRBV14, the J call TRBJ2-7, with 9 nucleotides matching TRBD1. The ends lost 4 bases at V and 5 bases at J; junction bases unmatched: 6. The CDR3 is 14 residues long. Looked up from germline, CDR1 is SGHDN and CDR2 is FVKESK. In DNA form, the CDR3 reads TGTGCCAGCAGCCTCGGGACAGGGTTCCACGAGCAGTACTTC. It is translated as CASSLGTGFHEQYF.

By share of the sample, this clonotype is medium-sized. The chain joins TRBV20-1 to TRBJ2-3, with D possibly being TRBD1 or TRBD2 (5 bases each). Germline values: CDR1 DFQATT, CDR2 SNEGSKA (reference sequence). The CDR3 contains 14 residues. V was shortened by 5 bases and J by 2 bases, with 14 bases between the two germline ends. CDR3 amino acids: CSARLLRATDTQYF. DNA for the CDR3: TGCAGTGCTCGACTACTCAGGGCCACAGATACGCAGTATTTT.